The 25 T cell receptor beta chains reported below all come from one sample, sequenced in a study of brain T cells in children with intractable seizures. Stated time point: blood from clinic visit 5 months post-surgery; TSC patient then seizure free. The data were produced by immunoSEQ multiplex PCR, yet TCRdb's version contains in-frame clones alone and is incomplete. The table includes 340,000 or so clones, 93% detected once. This specimen was peripheral blood, taken roughly 5 months after surgery. The receptor set was obtained from a boy under three years old with tuberous sclerosis and intractable seizures.

The chain joins TRBV7-9 to TRBJ1-3, with a tentative D call TRBD1 (5 bases). Germline CDR1 is SEHNR and CDR2 is FQNEAQ (reference sequence). The CDR3 has 14 residues. V lost 6 bases, J lost 1 base, and 10 bases lay in between. CDR3 amino acids: CASSWGTSGNTIYF. The CDR3 coding sequence is TGTGCCAGCAGTTGGGGGACTTCTGGAAACACCATATATTTT. Supplemented by reference TRBV7-9 and TRBJ1-3, the full variable domain reads DTGVSQNPRHKITKRGQNVTFRCDPISEHNRLYWYRQTLGQGPEFLTYFQNEAQLEKSRLLSDRFSAERPKGSFSTLEIQRTEQGDSAMYLCASSWGTSGNTIYFGEGSWLTVV.

The CDR3 DNA reads as TGTGCCAGCAGCTTGGCAGGGGAGACGGGCACTGAAGCTTTCTTT. Its protein product is CASSLAGETGTEAFF. The chain uses TRBV13 and TRBJ1-1, with D possibly being TRBD1 (6 bases). Trimming pared 3 bases from V and 4 bases from J, leaving 15 bases between. The CDR3 totals 15 residues. Germline lookup yields CDR1 PRHDT and CDR2 FYEKMQ (reference sequence).

This chain uses TRBV7-9 with TRBJ2-1; 8 bases line up with TRBD2. Germline V CDR1 and CDR2: SEHNR, FQNEAQ (reference sequence). The CDR3 is made up of 14 amino acids. V was clipped by 5 bases and J by 9 bases; unmatched bases: 9. CDR3 DNA: TGTGCCAGCAGCCCCTGGGGACTAGTGCCTGAGCAGTTCTTC. Translated, it gives CASSPWGLVPEQFF.

The count of this clone is one. This chain joins TRBV3-1 (or the pseudogene TRBV3-2) and TRBJ2-1; the D is unclear. The CDR3 extends over 16 amino acids. Germline lookup yields CDR1 LGHDT and CDR2 YNNKEL (reference sequence). V lost 0 bases and J lost 0, with 9 bases in between. DNA of the CDR3: TGTGCCAGCAGCCAAGACTTATTGAGCTCCTACAATGAGCAGTTCTTC. Its translation is CASSQDLLSSYNEQFF.

The V and J genes are TRBV9 and TRBJ2-7, with 9 bases aligning to TRBD2. Germline values: CDR1 SGDLS, CDR2 YYNGEE. The CDR3 loop spans 16 amino acids. With 0 bases clipped from V and 0 bases from J, the junction kept 4 bases outside the gene matches. This CDR3 reads CASSVDERGVSYEQYF. Written as DNA, the CDR3 is TGTGCCAGCAGCGTAGACGAGCGGGGGGTCTCCTACGAGCAGTACTTC.

The chain couples TRBV30 to TRBJ2-7, with no clear D. CDR1 and CDR2 from the germline V gene are GTSNPN and SVGIG (reference sequence). The CDR3 covers 14 residues. V gave up 3 bases and J gave up 3 bases, with 15 bases separating them. DNA of the CDR3: TGTGCCTGGAGAAAGGGAACCGAGAGCTACGAGCAGTACTTC. Translated, it gives CAWRKGTESYEQYF.

The chain recombines TRBV7-9 with TRBJ2-7; no clear D. This CDR3 is 14 amino acids long. Per germline, CDR1 SEHNR and CDR2 FQNEAQ (reference sequence). Trimming shortened V by 3 bases and J by 6 bases, and 15 bases separated the two germline ends. The DNA for the CDR3 is TGTGCCAGCAGCTTTAACGGGCCCCGGGTCGAGCAGTACTTC. It yields the protein CASSFNGPRVEQYF.

As to this clone: Its ends do not fully match the called genes, so a read error is possible. Here the CDR3 reads CANSRSGADGYTF. The CDR3 nucleotides read TGTGCCAATAGTAGATCAGGGGCAGATGGCTACACCTTC. This chain connects TRBV19 to TRBJ1-2, with a possible D match to TRBD1 (6 bases). CDR1 and CDR2 from the germline V gene are LNHDA and SQIVND (reference sequence). There are 13 residues in the CDR3. The whole variable domain, filled in from reference TRBV19 and TRBJ1-2, reads DGGITQSPKYLFRKEGQNVTLSCEQNLNHDAMYWYRQDPGQGLRLIYYSQIVNDFQKGDIAEGYSVSREKKESFPLTVTSAQKNPTAFYLCANSRSGADGYTFGSGTRLTVV.

This chain uses TRBV9 with TRBJ2-5; TRBD2 agrees at 12 bases. V shed 3 bases, J shed 3 bases, and the junction held 6 bases outside the gene matches. The V gene's germline CDR1 is SGDLS and CDR2 YYNGEE. This CDR3 is built from 16 residues. The CDR3 DNA sequence: TGTGCCAGCAGCGGGGGGACTAGCGGGTGGGAAGAGACCCAGTACTTC. Translated: CASSGGTSGWEETQYF. The whole variable domain, remainder taken from reference TRBV9 and TRBJ2-5, is DSGVTQTPKHLITATGQRVTLRCSPRSGDLSVYWYQQSLDQGLQFLIQYYNGEERAKGNILERFSAQQFPDLHSELNLSSLELGDSALYFCASSGGTSGWEETQYFGPGTRLLVL.

This chain links TRBV11-3 with TRBJ2-7; D is unclear. V was cut by 10 bases and J by 5 bases, with 15 bases left in between. The CDR3 runs 12 residues. The germline V gene has CDR1 SGHNT and CDR2 YENEEA. The CDR3, as DNA: TGTGCCACCCGTGACGATACCCACGAGCAGTACTTC. Residues: CATRDDTHEQYF.

This chain connects TRBV7-9 to TRBJ2-1; D is perhaps TRBD2 (6 bases). Per the germline V gene, CDR1 is SEHNR and CDR2 is FQNEAQ (reference sequence). The CDR3 loop spans 16 amino acids. Between the trimmed V and J ends, which lost 1 base and 1 base, there was a span of 11 bases. The CDR3 sequence is CASSLVSGGSYNEQFF. The CDR3 DNA follows: TGTGCCAGCAGCTTAGTATCCGGGGGTTCCTACAATGAGCAGTTCTTC.

The V gene is TRBV30, the J gene TRBJ2-3, with TRBD2 matching 9 bases. Germline V gives CDR1 GTSNPN, CDR2 SVGIG (reference sequence). Trimming cost V 2 bases and J 4 bases; bases outside gene matches: 7. The CDR3 runs to 15 residues. The CDR3 coding sequence is TGTGCCTGGAGTCCGGGCGGGGGGGCGGCAGATACGCAGTATTTT. Encoded protein: CAWSPGGGAADTQYF.

This chain links TRBV3-1 (or the pseudogene TRBV3-2) with TRBJ2-5; TRBD2 is a possible D gene (6 bases). This CDR3 has 18 amino acids. Germline V gene lookup returns CDR1 LGHDT and CDR2 YNNKEL (reference sequence). V was pared by 1 base and J by 0 bases, with 18 bases between. The CDR3 DNA sequence: TGTGCCAGCAGCCAAGCGCCGGTTTATGCGGGGAACCAAGAGACCCAGTACTTC. This sequence encodes CASSQAPVYAGNQETQYF.

J is TRBJ2-5 and V is TRBV28; the D is unclear. The V gene lost 3 bases and the J gene lost 2 bases, with 7 bases spanning the gap. Germline lookup yields CDR1 MDHEN and CDR2 SYDVKM. The CDR3 is made up of 13 amino acids. The CDR3 region is CASSFLDQETQYF. The DNA of the CDR3 is TGTGCCAGCAGTTTTCTGGATCAAGAGACCCAGTACTTC.

The gene calls are TRBV5-4 and TRBJ2-7, with D possibly TRBD1 on 5 matching bases. Trimming stripped 3 bases from V and 0 bases from J, with 19 bases between. This CDR3 has 17 amino acids. Germline CDR1 is SGHNT and CDR2 is YYREEE (reference sequence). CDR3 protein: CASSSGPTKQASYEQYF. The DNA for the CDR3 is TGTGCCAGCAGCTCCGGCCCGACGAAACAGGCCTCCTACGAGCAGTACTTC.

The chain carries TRBV6-6 and TRBJ1-6; D is uncertain. The CDR3 is 15 residues long. V lost 2 bases and J lost 5, with 10 bases in between. Germline V lookup: CDR1 MNHNY, CDR2 SVGAGI (reference sequence). As DNA, the CDR3 is TGTGCCAGCAGTTACGTGCAACACGATAATTCACCCCTCCACTTT. Translated, it gives CASSYVQHDNSPLHF.

The rearrangement uses TRBV18 and TRBJ1-2, with 8 bases lining up with TRBD1. The V and J ends lost 3 bases and 7 bases, in that order; junction bases with no gene match: 4. The germline gives CDR1 KGHSH, CDR2 LQKENI. CDR3 length: 13 amino acids. The CDR3: CASSPPTGVGYTF. As DNA, the CDR3 is TGTGCCAGCTCACCCCCGACAGGGGTTGGCTACACCTTC.

The J gene is TRBJ2-1, the V gene TRBV11-1, with no clear D. Trimming cost V 1 base and J 10 bases, with 8 bases left between them. The CDR3 has 12 residues. Germline loops: CDR1 SGHAT, CDR2 FQDESV (reference sequence). CDR3 amino acids: CASSLGATEQFF. The CDR3 nucleotides read TGTGCCAGCAGCTTAGGAGCGACCGAGCAGTTCTTC. Together with reference TRBV11-1 and TRBJ2-1, the CDR3 gives the full variable domain: EAEVAQSPRYKITEKSQAVAFWCDPISGHATLYWYRQILGQGPELLVQFQDESVVDDSQLPKDRFSAERLKGVDSTLKIQPAELGDSAMYLCASSLGATEQFFGPGTRLTVL.

V usage is TRBV4-1 and J usage is TRBJ2-4; D possibly uses TRBD1 or TRBD2 (5 bases each). Trimming shortened V by 3 bases and J by 4 bases, and 16 bases separated the two germline ends. Germline values: CDR1 MGHRA, CDR2 YSYEKL. The CDR3 loop spans 16 amino acids. CDR3: CASSQGTSDLKNIQYF. In nucleotides, the CDR3 is TGCGCCAGCAGCCAGGGGACGTCTGACCTTAAAAACATTCAGTACTTC.

V usage is TRBV9 and J usage is TRBJ2-3; D ambiguous. The CDR3 is 16 residues long. Germline CDR1 is SGDLS and CDR2 is YYNGEE. Trimming took 0 bases from V and 4 from J, leaving 15 bases between them. CDR3 sequence reads: CASSVEPGPSADTQYF. The CDR3 region has the DNA TGTGCCAGCAGCGTAGAACCCGGTCCCTCGGCAGATACGCAGTATTTT. Looking up the rest from reference TRBV9 and TRBJ2-3 gives the full variable domain: DSGVTQTPKHLITATGQRVTLRCSPRSGDLSVYWYQQSLDQGLQFLIQYYNGEERAKGNILERFSAQQFPDLHSELNLSSLELGDSALYFCASSVEPGPSADTQYFGPGTRLTVL.

The rearrangement joins TRBV9 to TRBJ2-3, with 8 nucleotides matching TRBD2. The CDR3 sequence is 14 residues long. Per germline, CDR1 SGDLS and CDR2 YYNGEE. The trim removed 3 bases at V and 4 bases at J, leaving 4 bases unmatched. CDR3 in DNA: TGTGCCAGCAGCGGGAGCGGGAGCCCAGATACGCAGTATTTT. Its protein product is CASSGSGSPDTQYF.

V and J are TRBV19 and TRBJ2-5, with TRBD1 matching 9 bases. The ends lost 5 bases at V and 5 bases at J; junction bases unmatched: 9. Germline V lookup: CDR1 LNHDA, CDR2 SQIVND (reference sequence). The CDR3 consists of 15 residues. The CDR3 DNA is TGTGCCAGTAGTCAGGGGACAGGGCTGTTGGAGACCCAGTACTTC. This sequence encodes CASSQGTGLLETQYF.

The chain recombines TRBV5-6 with TRBJ2-5, with D tentatively TRBD1 or TRBD2 (5 bases each). There are 14 residues in the CDR3. Trimming pared 6 bases from V and 5 bases from J, leaving 17 bases between. From germline, CDR1 is SGHDT and CDR2 YYEEEE. Written as DNA, the CDR3 is TGTGCCAGCACCAAGAGGGGAGAAAAGGAGACCCAGTACTTC. Amino acid sequence: CASTKRGEKETQYF.

This clone has just one count. V usage is TRBV10-1 and J usage is TRBJ1-2; unclear D gene. V was clipped by 1 base and J by 0 bases, with 9 bases between them. Germline CDR1 reads WNHNN; CDR2 reads SYGVQD (reference sequence). The CDR3 extends over 15 amino acids. For the CDR3, the DNA is TGCGCCAGCAGTGAGTTTAAGGCCTCTAACTATGGCTACACCTTC. Translation gives CASSEFKASNYGYTF.

This clone was found once. J is TRBJ2-2 and V is TRBV7-9; 8 nucleotides align to TRBD2. From germline, CDR1 is SEHNR and CDR2 FQNEAQ (reference sequence). CDR3 size: 13 residues. V shed 11 bases and J 0 bases; nucleotides not matched to a gene: 2. The CDR3 bases are TGTGCCGGGGGACTAGCGAACACCGGGGAGCTGTTTTTT. This sequence encodes CAGGLANTGELFF.